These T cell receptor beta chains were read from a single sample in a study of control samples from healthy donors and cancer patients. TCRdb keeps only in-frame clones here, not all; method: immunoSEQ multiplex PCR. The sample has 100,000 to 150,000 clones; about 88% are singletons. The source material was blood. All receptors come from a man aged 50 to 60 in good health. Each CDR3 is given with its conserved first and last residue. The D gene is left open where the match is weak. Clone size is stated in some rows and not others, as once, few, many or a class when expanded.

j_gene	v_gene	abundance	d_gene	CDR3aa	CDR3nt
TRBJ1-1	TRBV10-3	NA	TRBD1	CAISSLTGMNTEAFF	TGTGCCATCAGCTCTCTGACAGGGATGAACACTGAAGCTTTCTTT
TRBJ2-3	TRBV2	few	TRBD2	CARGTSGGFGTDTQYF	TGTGCCAGAGGGACTAGCGGGGGCTTCGGCACAGATACGCAGTATTTT
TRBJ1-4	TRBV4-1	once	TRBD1	CASSRWAEGGNLISTNEKLFF	TGCGCCAGCAGCCGATGGGCGGAAGGGGGCAACCTCATCTCAACTAATGAAAAACTGTTTTTT
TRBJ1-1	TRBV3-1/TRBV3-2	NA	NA	CASSQRDYEAFF	TGTGCCAGCAGCCAACGTGACTATGAAGCTTTCTTT
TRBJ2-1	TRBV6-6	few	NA	CASSYPGSVDEQFF	TGTGCCAGCAGTTACCCCGGTTCGGTCGATGAGCAGTTCTTC
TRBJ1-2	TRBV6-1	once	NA	CASSEARAGGSTAYGYTF	TGTGCCAGCAGTGAAGCGAGGGCGGGGGGCAGCACTGCCTATGGCTACACCTTC
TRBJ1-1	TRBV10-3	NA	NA	CAISDGMNTEAFF	TGTGCCATCAGTGATGGAATGAACACTGAAGCTTTCTTT
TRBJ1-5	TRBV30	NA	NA	CAWSVPGPAFHQPQHF	TGTGCCTGGAGTGTACCAGGACCTGCTTTTCATCAGCCCCAGCATTTT
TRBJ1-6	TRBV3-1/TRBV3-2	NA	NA	CASSHPKGTFSPLHF	TGTGCCAGCAGCCACCCGAAAGGGACCTTTTCACCCCTCCACTTT
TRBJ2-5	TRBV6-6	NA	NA	CASSQGPQETQYF	TGTGCCAGCAGCCAAGGGCCCCAAGAGACCCAGTACTTC
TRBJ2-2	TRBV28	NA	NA	CASRDVQGYYGELFF	TGTGCCAGCAGGGACGTTCAGGGTTATTACGGGGAGCTGTTTTTT
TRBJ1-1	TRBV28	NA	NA	CASSSLDRQNTEAFF	TGTGCCAGCAGTTCTCTGGACAGACAGAACACTGAAGCTTTCTTT
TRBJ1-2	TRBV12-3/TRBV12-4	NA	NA	CASSFSRETF	TGTGCCAGCAGTTTTAGTAGGGAGACCTTC
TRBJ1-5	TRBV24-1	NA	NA	CATSETGQNSNQPQHF	TGTGCCACCAGTGAGACCGGACAGAATAGCAATCAGCCCCAGCATTTT
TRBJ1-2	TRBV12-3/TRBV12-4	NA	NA	CASSLRPHGYTF	TGTGCCAGCAGTTTAAGGCCCCACGGCTACACCTTC
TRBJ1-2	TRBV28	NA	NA	CARIRSEDYTF	TGTGCCAGGATCAGATCGGAGGACTACACCTTC
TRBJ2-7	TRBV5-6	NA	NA	CASSPGAYEQYF	TGTGCCAGCAGCCCAGGGGCCTACGAGCAGTACTTC
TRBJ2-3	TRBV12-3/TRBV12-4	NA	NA	CASTANTDTQYF	TGTGCCAGCACCGCCAACACAGATACGCAGTATTTT
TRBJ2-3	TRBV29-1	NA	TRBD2	CSVELRGRSTDTQYF	TGCAGCGTTGAACTACGCGGGAGGAGCACAGATACGCAGTATTTT
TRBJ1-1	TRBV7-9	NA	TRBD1	CASEQGDRNTEAFF	TGTGCCAGCGAACAGGGGGATAGAAACACTGAAGCTTTCTTT
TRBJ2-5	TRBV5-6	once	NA	CASSLEEGWRETQYF	TGTGCCAGCAGCTTGGAGGAGGGCTGGAGGGAGACCCAGTACTTC
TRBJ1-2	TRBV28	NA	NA	CASSLVRGPSGYTF	TGTGCCAGCAGTTTAGTACGGGGGCCGTCTGGCTACACCTTC
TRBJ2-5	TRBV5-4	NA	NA	CASRQDLSQETQYF	TGTGCCAGCAGACAAGATTTGAGCCAAGAGACCCAGTACTTC
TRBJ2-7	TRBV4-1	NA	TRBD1	CASSQDLGQGGYEQYF	TGCGCCAGCAGCCAAGACCTGGGACAGGGAGGCTACGAGCAGTACTTC
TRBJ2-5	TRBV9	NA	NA	CASSSDPKETQYF	TGTGCCAGCAGCTCAGACCCAAAAGAGACCCAGTACTTC
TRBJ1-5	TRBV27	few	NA	CASSWSQAQPQHF	TGTGCCAGCAGTTGGTCACAGGCCCAGCCCCAGCATTTT
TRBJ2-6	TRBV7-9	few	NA	CASRRGEGANVLTF	TGTGCCAGCAGAAGGGGGGAGGGGGCCAACGTCCTGACTTTC
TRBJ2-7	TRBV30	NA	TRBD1	CAWITNMGQGYEQYF	TGTGCCTGGATTACCAATATGGGACAGGGGTACGAGCAGTACTTC
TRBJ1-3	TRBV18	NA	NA	CASSPGSSGNTIYF	TGTGCCAGCTCACCGGGCAGCTCTGGAAACACCATATATTTT
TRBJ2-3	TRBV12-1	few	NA	CASSFLLAGDPDTQYF	TGTGCCAGCAGCTTTCTTCTAGCGGGGGATCCAGATACGCAGTATTTT
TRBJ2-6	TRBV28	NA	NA	CASSKRTAMLSGANVLTF	TGTGCCAGCAGTAAAAGGACGGCCATGCTCTCTGGGGCCAACGTCCTGACTTTC
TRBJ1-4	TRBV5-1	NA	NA	CASSTSNEKLFF	TGCGCCAGCAGCACGTCGAACGAAAAACTGTTTTTT
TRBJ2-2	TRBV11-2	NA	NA	CASKTPGPVTGELFF	TGTGCCAGCAAAACCCCGGGACCGGTGACCGGGGAGCTGTTTTTT
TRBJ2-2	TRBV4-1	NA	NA	CASSQLQGFATGELFF	TGCGCCAGCAGCCAGTTACAGGGTTTCGCCACCGGGGAGCTGTTTTTT
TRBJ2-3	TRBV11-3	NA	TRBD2	CASSLLAGGRTDTQYF	TGTGCCAGCAGCTTACTAGCGGGGGGACGAACAGATACGCAGTATTTT
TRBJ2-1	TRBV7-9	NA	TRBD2	CASSPPGLGYEQFF	TGTGCCAGCAGCCCGCCGGGACTAGGGTATGAGCAGTTCTTC
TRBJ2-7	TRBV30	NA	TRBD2	CAWTASGEQQYF	TGTGCCTGGACCGCTAGCGGGGAGCAGCAGTACTTC
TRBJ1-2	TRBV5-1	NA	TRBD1	CASKPGTEPNYGYTF	TGCGCCAGCAAGCCCGGGACAGAACCTAACTATGGCTACACCTTC
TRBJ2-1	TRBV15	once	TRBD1	CATSGIRQGDNEQFF	TGTGCCACCAGCGGTATACGACAGGGAGACAATGAGCAGTTCTTC
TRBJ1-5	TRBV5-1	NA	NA	CASSPGGQAPYQPQHF	TGCGCCAGCAGCCCGGGGGGTCAGGCCCCCTATCAGCCCCAGCATTTT
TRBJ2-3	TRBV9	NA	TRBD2	CASSVDGTSGGSSTDTQYF	TGTGCCAGCAGCGTAGATGGGACTAGCGGGGGGTCTAGCACAGATACGCAGTATTTT
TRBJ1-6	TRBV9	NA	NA	CASSGSLLNSPLHF	TGTGCCAGCAGCGGTAGCCTCCTTAATTCACCCCTCCACTTT